The sequence of this TCR beta chain was determined in a study of OX40 agonist ivuxolimab in advanced cancers. Background on the study: The study gave patients intravenous ivuxolimab at 0.01 to 10 mg/kg every 2 weeks. The group had a mean age of about 60 years, ranged from roughly 20 to 79, and was around 82% male. Study findings and constraints: Low normalized clonal expansion also occurred in some nonresponding patients.

V shed 4 bases and J 5 bases; nucleotides not matched to a gene: 5. The CDR3 consists of 13 residues. CDR1 and CDR2 (germline): GTSNPN, SVGIG (reference sequence). A note on this clone: Its target is unknown.

Clones were read by immunoSEQ multiplex PCR, and TCRdb kept only the in-frame ones, dropping some. The data hold about 99,000 clones, with more than 95% observed a single time. The sequence was obtained from an adult with an advanced solid tumor such as melanoma, head and neck, liver or kidney cancer. V is TRBV30 and J is TRBJ1-2; 9 bases map to TRBD1. Sequences were derived from CD4+ or CD8+ T cells sorted from blood, sampled in a trial of the OX40 agonist ivuxolimab. The CDR3 sequence is CAWIPGTGYGYTF. In nucleotides, the CDR3 is TGTGCCTGGATCCCCGGGACAGGGTATGGCTACACCTTC.